This passage covers 3 T cell receptor beta chains from one sample sequenced in a study of cytomegalovirus exposure and HLA in healthy donors. The study ran its PCR with 60 Vbeta and 13 Jbeta primers. Profiling relied on immunoSEQ multiplex PCR, and the TCRdb table lists in-frame clones only, not all of them. Among fewer than 80,000 clones, under 80% were seen once, and the ten largest hold 5% to 6.5%. Sequencing was performed on PBMCs. The receptors shown here come from a woman in her 30s in good health and CMV-seronegative.

This sequence joins TRBV19 and TRBJ2-1; TRBD2 matches 7 bases. Germline CDR1 and CDR2: LNHDA and SQIVND (reference sequence). V shed 3 bases and J 2 bases; nucleotides not matched to a gene: 7. The CDR3 runs to 16 residues. CDR3 DNA: TGTGCCAGTAGTATTGACGGGAGGAACCCCTACAATGAGCAGTTCTTC. As protein: CASSIDGRNPYNEQFF.

The chain is built from TRBV9 and TRBJ2-1; TRBD1 aligns across 7 bases. The germline V gene has CDR1 SGDLS and CDR2 YYNGEE. Losses at the gene ends were 7 bases for V and 4 bases for J; bases not matched to a gene: 11. The CDR3 length is 15 residues. This CDR3 is CASGLGTAIYNEQFF. In DNA form, the CDR3 reads TGTGCCAGCGGCCTGGGGACAGCGATTTACAATGAGCAGTTCTTC.

The rearrangement links TRBV21-1 to TRBJ2-2; TRBD2 is the table's D call and was not checked against the DNA. TRBV21-1 corresponds to a pseudogene. The CDR3 consists of 19 residues. The CDR3: CASSKRRGLAGGGTGELFF. The CDR3 region has the DNA TGTGCCAGCAGCAAAAGGAGAGGACTAGCGGGAGGGGGGACCGGGGAGCTGTTTTTT.